The T cell receptor beta chain described here comes from a study of T cells expressing NK-cell markers. Study in general: Out of eight donors sequenced, seven tested HCMV-seropositive and the remaining one seronegative. Broader study findings: In a handful of donors, dominant NKG2C+ clonotypes were about 1.0-8% of CD8+ T cells.

CDR1 and CDR2 (germline): SGHRS, YFSETQ. This CDR3 region has 16 residues. Using the 5' RACE reads, TCRdb records one entry per CDR3 protein without DNA. The sample has roughly 390,000 distinct CDR3 sequences, and its top ten clones hold around 11%. About this clonotype: Its antigen is unknown.

This receptor was taken from a woman aged 45-59 years in good health. The chain has TRBV5-1 and TRBJ2-5; TCRdb outputs TRBD2, but without DNA this stays unchecked. The specimen sequenced was blood T cells: a sorted CD56 or NKG2C T cell subset, CD4+ or CD8+ T cells, or bulk PBMC T cells (not recorded which). CDR3 in amino acids: CASSWVSGGSGETQYF.